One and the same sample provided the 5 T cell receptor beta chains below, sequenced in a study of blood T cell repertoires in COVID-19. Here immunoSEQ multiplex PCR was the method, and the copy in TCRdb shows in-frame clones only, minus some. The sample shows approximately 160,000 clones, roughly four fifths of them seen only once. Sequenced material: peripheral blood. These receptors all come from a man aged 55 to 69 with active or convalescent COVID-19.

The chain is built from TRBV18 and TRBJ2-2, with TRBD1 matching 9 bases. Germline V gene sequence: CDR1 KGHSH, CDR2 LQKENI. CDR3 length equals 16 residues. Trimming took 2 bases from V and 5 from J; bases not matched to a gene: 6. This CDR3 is CASSPATGGVTGELFF. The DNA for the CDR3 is TGTGCCAGCTCACCAGCAACAGGGGGCGTGACCGGGGAGCTGTTTTTT.

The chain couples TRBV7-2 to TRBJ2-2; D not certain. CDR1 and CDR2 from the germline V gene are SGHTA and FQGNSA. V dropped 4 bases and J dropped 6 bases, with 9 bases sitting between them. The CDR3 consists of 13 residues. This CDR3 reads CASSSTVPGELFF. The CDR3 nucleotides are TGTGCCAGCAGCTCCACTGTTCCCGGGGAGCTGTTTTTT.

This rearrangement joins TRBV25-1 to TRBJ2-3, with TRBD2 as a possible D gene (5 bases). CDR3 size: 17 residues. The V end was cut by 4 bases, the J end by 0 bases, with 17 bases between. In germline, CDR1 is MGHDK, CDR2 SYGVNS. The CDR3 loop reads CASSAGWTLSSTDTQYF. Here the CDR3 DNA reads TGTGCCAGCAGTGCGGGGTGGACTCTTTCTAGCACAGATACGCAGTATTTT.

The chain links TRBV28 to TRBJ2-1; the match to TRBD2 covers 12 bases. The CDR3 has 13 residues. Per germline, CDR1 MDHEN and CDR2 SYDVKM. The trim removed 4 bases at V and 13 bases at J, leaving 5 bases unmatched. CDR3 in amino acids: CASSSGLAGSQFF. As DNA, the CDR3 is TGTGCCAGCAGTTCAGGACTAGCGGGGTCACAGTTCTTC.

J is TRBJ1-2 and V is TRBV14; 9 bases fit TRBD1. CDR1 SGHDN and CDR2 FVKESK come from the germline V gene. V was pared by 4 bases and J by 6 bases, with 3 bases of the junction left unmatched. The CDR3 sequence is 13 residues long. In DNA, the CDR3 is TGTGCCAGCAGCCCCAGACAGGGGGATGGCTACACCTTC. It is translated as CASSPRQGDGYTF. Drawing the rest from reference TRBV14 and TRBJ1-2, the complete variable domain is EAGVTQFPSHSVIEKGQTVTLRCDPISGHDNLYWYRRVMGKEIKFLLHFVKESKQDESGMPNNRFLAERTGGTYSTLKVQPAELEDSGVYFCASSPRQGDGYTFGSGTRLTVV.